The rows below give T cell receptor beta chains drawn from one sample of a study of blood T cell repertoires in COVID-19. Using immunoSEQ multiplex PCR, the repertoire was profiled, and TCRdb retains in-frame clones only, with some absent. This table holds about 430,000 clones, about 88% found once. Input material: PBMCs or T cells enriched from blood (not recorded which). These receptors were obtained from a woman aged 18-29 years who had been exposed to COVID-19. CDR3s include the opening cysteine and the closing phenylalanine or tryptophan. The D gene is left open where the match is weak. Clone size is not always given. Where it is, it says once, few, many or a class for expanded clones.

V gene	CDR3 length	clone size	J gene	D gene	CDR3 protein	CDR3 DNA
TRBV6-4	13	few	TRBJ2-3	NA	CASSKGVTDTQYF	TGTGCCAGCAGCAAAGGGGTCACAGATACGCAGTATTTT
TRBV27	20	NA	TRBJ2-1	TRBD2	CASSLIFGLAGGPDYNEQFF	TGTGCCAGCAGTTTAATATTCGGACTAGCGGGAGGGCCCGACTACAATGAGCAGTTCTTC
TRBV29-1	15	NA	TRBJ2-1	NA	CSAEPLRYSYNEQFF	TGCAGCGCCGAACCGCTGCGGTACTCCTACAATGAGCAGTTCTTC
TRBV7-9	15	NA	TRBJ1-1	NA	CASPSPRAGSTEAFF	TGTGCCAGCCCTAGTCCGAGGGCGGGGAGCACTGAAGCTTTCTTT
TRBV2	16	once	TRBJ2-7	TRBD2	CASSEGGAGLTYEQYF	TGTGCCAGCAGTGAGGGAGGGGCGGGACTCACCTACGAGCAGTACTTC
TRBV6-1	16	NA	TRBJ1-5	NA	CASSGGHRIPNQPQHF	TGTGCCAGCAGTGGTGGGCACCGGATCCCAAATCAGCCCCAGCATTTT
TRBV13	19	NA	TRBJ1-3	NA	CASSYLLGVDSSSGNTIYF	TGTGCCAGCAGCTACCTACTCGGCGTGGACTCAAGCTCTGGAAACACCATATATTTT
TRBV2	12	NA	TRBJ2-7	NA	CASSGTGYEQYF	TGTGCCAGCAGTGGTACAGGTTACGAGCAGTACTTC
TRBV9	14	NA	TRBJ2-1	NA	CASSAGRAANEQFF	TGTGCCAGCAGCGCCGGCCGTGCGGCTAATGAGCAGTTCTTC
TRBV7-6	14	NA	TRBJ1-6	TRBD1	CASSLGTGNSPLHF	TGTGCCAGCAGCCTCGGGACAGGGAATTCACCCCTCCACTTT
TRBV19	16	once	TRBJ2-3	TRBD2	CASSSPLADFTDTQYF	TGTGCCAGTAGTTCCCCCCTAGCGGACTTCACAGATACGCAGTATTTT
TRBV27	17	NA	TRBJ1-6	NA	CASTFRTQSSSGSPLHF	TGTGCCAGCACTTTTCGTACTCAGTCGAGTTCCGGGTCACCCCTCCACTTT
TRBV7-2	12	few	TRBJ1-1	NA	CASSSWAREAFF	TGTGCCAGCAGCTCCTGGGCCCGGGAAGCTTTCTTT
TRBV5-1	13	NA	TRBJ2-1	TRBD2	CASFSGRNNEQFF	TGCGCCAGCTTTAGCGGGAGGAACAATGAGCAGTTCTTC
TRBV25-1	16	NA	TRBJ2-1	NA	CASSESGAGSYNEQFF	TGTGCCAGCAGTGAAAGCGGAGCCGGGTCCTACAATGAGCAGTTCTTC
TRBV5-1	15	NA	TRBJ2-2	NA	CASSLSRRTAGELFF	TGCGCCAGCAGCTTGTCCCGTCGGACAGCCGGGGAGCTGTTTTTT
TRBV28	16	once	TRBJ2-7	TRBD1	CASSYRIDRDDYEQYF	TGTGCCAGCAGTTACCGAATTGACAGGGATGACTACGAGCAGTACTTC
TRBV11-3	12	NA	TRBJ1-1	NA	CASSSVNTEAFF	TGTGCCAGCAGCTCTGTTAACACTGAAGCTTTCTTT
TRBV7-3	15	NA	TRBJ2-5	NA	CASSPRLGGIETQYF	TGTGCCAGCAGCCCTCGCCTCGGTGGTATAGAGACCCAGTACTTC
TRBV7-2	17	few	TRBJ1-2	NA	CASSLVYRDAGNYGYTF	TGTGCCAGCAGCTTAGTTTACAGGGACGCCGGTAACTATGGCTACACCTTC
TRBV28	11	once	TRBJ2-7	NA	CASSLTREQYF	TGTGCCAGCAGTTTAACCCGGGAGCAGTACTTC
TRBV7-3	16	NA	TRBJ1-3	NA	CASSLHPESSGNTIYF	TGTGCCAGCAGCCTCCACCCGGAGAGCTCTGGAAACACCATATATTTT
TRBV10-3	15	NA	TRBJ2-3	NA	CAITDLVGRLDTQYF	TGTGCCATCACGGATCTAGTCGGTAGACTAGATACGCAGTATTTT
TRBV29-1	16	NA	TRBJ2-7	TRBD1	CSAKGTGGRWAYEQYF	TGCAGCGCGAAAGGGACAGGGGGTAGATGGGCCTACGAGCAGTACTTC
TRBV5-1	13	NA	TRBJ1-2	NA	CASSLATSYGYTF	TGCGCCAGCAGCCTAGCTACAAGTTATGGCTACACCTTC
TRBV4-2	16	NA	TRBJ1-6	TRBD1	CASSQVVGTGNSPLHF	TGTGCCAGCAGCCAAGTAGTTGGGACAGGGAATTCACCCCTCCACTTT
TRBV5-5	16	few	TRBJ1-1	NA	CASSLDKIQTNTEAFF	TGTGCCAGCAGCTTGGACAAGATACAGACGAACACTGAAGCTTTCTTT
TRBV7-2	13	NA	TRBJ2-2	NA	CASSIQNTGELFF	TGTGCCAGCAGCATTCAGAACACCGGGGAGCTGTTTTTT
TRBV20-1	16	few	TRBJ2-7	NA	CSASDPRGASSYEQYF	TGCAGTGCTAGTGATCCCCGGGGGGCGAGCTCCTACGAGCAGTACTTC
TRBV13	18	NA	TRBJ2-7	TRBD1	CASSLGQGQRGYSYEQYF	TGTGCCAGCAGCTTGGGACAGGGTCAGAGGGGCTACTCCTACGAGCAGTACTTC
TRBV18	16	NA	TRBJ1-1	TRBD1	CASSPTGAVMNTEAFF	TGTGCCAGCTCGCCGACAGGGGCCGTAATGAACACTGAAGCTTTCTTT
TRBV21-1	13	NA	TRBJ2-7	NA	CASSTRTEGEQYF	TGTGCCAGCAGCACTCGGACTGAAGGGGAGCAGTACTTC
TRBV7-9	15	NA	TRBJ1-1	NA	CASSPPSPMNTEAFF	TGTGCCAGCAGCCCCCCAAGCCCGATGAACACTGAAGCTTTCTTT
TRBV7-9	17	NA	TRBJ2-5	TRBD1	CASSFALGTGYQETQYF	TGTGCCAGCAGCTTTGCACTAGGGACAGGGTACCAAGAGACCCAGTACTTC
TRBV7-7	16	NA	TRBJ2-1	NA	CASSLAGGTGYNEQFF	TGTGCTAGCAGCTTAGCCGGGGGAACCGGCTACAATGAGCAGTTCTTC
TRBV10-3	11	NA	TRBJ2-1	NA	CAISVGHEQFF	TGTGCCATCTCAGTGGGGCATGAGCAGTTCTTC
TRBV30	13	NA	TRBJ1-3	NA	CAWSRYLGNTIYF	TGTGCCTGGAGTCGGTACCTCGGAAACACCATATATTTT
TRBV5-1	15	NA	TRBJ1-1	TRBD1	CASSLWTGTNTEAFF	TGCGCCAGCAGCCTATGGACAGGGACGAACACTGAAGCTTTCTTT
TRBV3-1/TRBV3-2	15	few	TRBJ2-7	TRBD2	CASSQGYAGDYEQYF	TGTGCCAGCAGCCAAGGTTACGCGGGAGACTACGAGCAGTACTTC
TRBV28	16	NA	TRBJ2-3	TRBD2	CASRPRSGDRTDTQYF	TGTGCCAGCAGACCACGGAGCGGGGACCGCACAGATACGCAGTATTTT
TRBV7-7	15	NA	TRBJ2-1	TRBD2	CASSQMAGAYNEQFF	TGTGCCAGCAGCCAAATGGCGGGAGCCTACAATGAGCAGTTCTTC
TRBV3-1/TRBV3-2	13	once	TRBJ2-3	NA	CASSRGVVDTQYF	TGTGCCAGCAGCCGAGGCGTTGTAGATACGCAGTATTTT
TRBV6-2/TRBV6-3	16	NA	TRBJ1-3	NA	CASSPMTYRSGNTIYF	TGTGCCAGCAGTCCAATGACATACCGCTCTGGAAACACCATATATTTT
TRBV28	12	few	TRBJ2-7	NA	CASSSGSYEQYF	TGTGCCAGCAGCTCAGGTTCGTACGAGCAGTACTTC
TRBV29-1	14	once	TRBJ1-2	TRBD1	CSAHDRGGGYGYTF	TGCAGCGCCCACGACAGGGGAGGTGGCTATGGCTACACCTTC
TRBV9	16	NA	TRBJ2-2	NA	CASSVTSTQNTGELFF	TGTGCCAGCAGCGTAACAAGTACCCAGAACACCGGGGAGCTGTTTTTT